The 8 T cell receptor beta chains below all came from one sample that was sequenced in a study of T cells in Graves' hyperthyroidism and ophthalmopathy. The CDR3 regions of TCR beta were amplified from RNA transcripts. Primed by the HTBI set, a first-round RT-PCR was run on the TCR CDR3. MiXCR, applied by TCRdb to the multiplex PCR reads, yields one record per CDR3 protein. The sample yields approximately 250,000 distinct CDR3 sequences, over 20% seen once. The sequencing sample was made of blood. These receptors were obtained from a woman aged 35 to 49 with Graves' ophthalmopathy.

The chain has TRBV29-1 and TRBJ1-2; D perhaps matches TRBD1 (6 bases). CDR3 size: 12 residues. The V end was cut by 6 bases, the J end by 2 bases, with 10 bases between. The germline V gene encodes CDR1 SQVTM and CDR2 ANQGSEA. The CDR3 here is CSVPQGNYGYTF. CDR3 bases: TGCAGCGTCCCCCAGGGGAACTATGGCTACACCTTC.

This clonotype was counted at least ten times. The chain recombines TRBV11-2 with TRBJ2-7; 9 nucleotides agree with TRBD1. The CDR3 spans 18 residues. V shed 2 bases and J 1 base; nucleotides not matched to a gene: 12. CDR1 and CDR2 (germline): SGHAT, FQNNGV. The CDR3 region has the DNA TGTGCCAGCAGCTTAAGGGCGGCCCGGGGACAGGGTTCCTACGAGCAGTACTTC. Translation gives CASSLRAARGQGSYEQYF.

This clonotype was counted ten times or more. The chain carries TRBV20-1 and TRBJ1-2; possibly TRBD1 for D (6 bases). This CDR3 spans 14 amino acids. In germline, CDR1 is DFQATT, CDR2 SNEGSKA (reference sequence). Trimming shortened V by 4 bases and J by 0 bases, and 12 bases separated the two germline ends. This CDR3 reads CSAKQGVSNYGYTF. CDR3 DNA: TGCAGTGCTAAACAGGGCGTTTCTAACTATGGCTACACCTTC.

This clonotype has ten or more counts. This sequence joins TRBV2 and TRBJ1-5; 12 bases are a match to TRBD1. Per germline, CDR1 SNHLY and CDR2 FYNNEI. This CDR3 has 19 amino acids. V was pared by 6 bases and J by 2 bases, with 14 bases of the junction left unmatched. This CDR3 is CASRRTRDRGPPGNQPQHF. DNA for the CDR3: TGTGCCAGCAGGAGAACCCGGGACAGGGGGCCTCCGGGCAATCAGCCCCAGCATTTT. Full variable domain (remainder filled in from reference TRBV2 and TRBJ1-5): EPEVTQTPSHQVTQMGQEVILRCVPISNHLYFYWYRQILGQKVEFLVSFYNNEISEKSEIFDDQFSVERPDGSNFTLKIRSTKLEDSAMYFCASRRTRDRGPPGNQPQHFGDGTRLSIL.

Ten or more counts support this clonotype. The rearrangement uses TRBV12-3 or TRBV12-4 and TRBJ2-7; weak D call: TRBD1 (6 bases). V was pared by 4 bases and J by 5 bases, with 18 bases between. This CDR3 is 15 amino acids long. The chain's CDR3 is CASSSGQGIFDEQYF. CDR3 nucleotides: TGTGCCAGCAGTTCTGGTCAGGGGATTTTTGACGAGCAGTACTTC.

This clonotype has a count of ten or more. The chain combines TRBV2 with TRBJ2-2; 8 positions match TRBD2. CDR3 length: 14 amino acids. The trim removed 6 bases at V and 5 bases at J, leaving 5 bases unmatched. In germline, CDR1 is SNHLY, CDR2 FYNNEI. The CDR3 region is CASRERLATGELFF. The CDR3 DNA follows: TGTGCCAGCAGGGAACGACTAGCGACCGGGGAGCTGTTTTTT.

V usage is TRBV2 and J usage is TRBJ1-5, with TRBD1 identical over 8 bases. This CDR3 is 13 amino acids long. Germline values: CDR1 SNHLY, CDR2 FYNNEI. V was clipped by 8 bases and J by 8 bases; unmatched bases: 8. CDR3 coding DNA: TGTGCCAGCGTCGACAGGGGTTCCGAGCCCCAGCATTTT. As protein: CASVDRGSEPQHF.

At least ten counts were recorded for this clonotype. The V call is TRBV18, the J call TRBJ2-7; TRBD1 matches at 11 bases. V lost 4 bases, J lost 2 bases, and 4 bases stayed unmatched. Germline-derived CDR1 and CDR2 are KGHSH and LQKENI. CDR3 length equals 15 residues. The CDR3, as DNA: TGTGCCAGCTCACGGGACAGGGGGAATACCTACGAGCAGTACTTC. It translates to CASSRDRGNTYEQYF. The variable domain in full, completed from reference TRBV18 and TRBJ2-7, reads NAGVMQNPRHLVRRRGQEARLRCSPMKGHSHVYWYRQLPEEGLKFMVYLQKENIIDESGMPKERFSAEFPKEGPSILRIQQVVRGDSAAYFCASSRDRGNTYEQYFGPGTRLTVT.